One and the same sample provided the 28 T cell receptor beta chains below, sequenced in a study of response to subunit inactivated influenza vaccine. MiXCR, run by TCRdb on the RT-PCR reads, gives a single entry per CDR3 protein. The table has about 540,000 distinct CDR3 sequences, less than 25% seen once. Another study also made use of these data, one on T cells expressing NK-cell markers. That work adds: TCR beta cDNA was generated via 5'RACE template switching incorporating UMIs.

The material sequenced was CD4+ T cells sorted from PBMCs, taken 11 to 12 days after vaccination. The source of these receptors is a man aged 45-65 years who received an inactivated influenza vaccine.

The V call is TRBV20-1, the J call TRBJ1-1; TRBD1 might be the D (6 bases). Trimming removed 3 bases at V and 6 bases at J, with 14 bases between. Germline CDR1 reads DFQATT; CDR2 reads SNEGSKA (reference sequence). The CDR3 is made up of 13 amino acids. The DNA of the CDR3 is TGCAGTGCTAGGGTCACAGGGTCTGCTGAAGCTTTCTTT. Amino acid sequence: CSARVTGSAEAFF.

There are a few counts of this clonotype. V and J are TRBV4-2 and TRBJ1-1; maybe TRBD1 (5 bases). The ends were cut back, 1 base at V and 10 bases at J, with 22 bases in the middle. The germline gives CDR1 LGHNA, CDR2 YNFKEQ. The CDR3 is 16 amino acids. For the CDR3, the DNA is TGTGCCAGCAGCCAAGCTTTTGTCAGGAGGCACGGGGCAGCTTTCTTT. Translated: CASSQAFVRRHGAAFF.

A few counts support this clonotype. The chain carries TRBV20-1 and TRBJ2-7, with 7 bases that match TRBD1. Trimming took 7 bases from V and 5 from J; bases not matched to a gene: 20. Per the germline V gene, CDR1 is DFQATT and CDR2 is SNEGSKA (reference sequence). The CDR3 runs 16 residues. CDR3 loop: CSVREVWDSRRDEQYF. The CDR3 DNA sequence: TGCAGTGTTAGGGAAGTTTGGGACAGTAGACGAGACGAGCAGTACTTC.

This chain joins TRBV20-1 and TRBJ2-1; D is perhaps TRBD1 (6 bases). The CDR3 totals 11 residues. Germline V gene sequence: CDR1 DFQATT, CDR2 SNEGSKA (reference sequence). The DNA for the CDR3 is TGCAGCAGATTACAGGGCAATGAGCAGTTCTTC. This sequence encodes CSRLQGNEQFF.

In DNA form, the CDR3 reads TGCGCCAGCAGCTTGGAGGTCGGGGGGAACACTGAAGCTTTCTTT. Translating it yields CASSLEVGGNTEAFF. The chain is built from TRBV5-1 and TRBJ1-1; TRBD1 is a possible D gene (5 bases). CDR3 length: 15 residues. Germline V gene data show CDR1 as SGHRS and CDR2 as YFSETQ. V was clipped by 0 bases and J by 1 base, with 10 bases between them.

V gene TRBV20-1 combines with J gene TRBJ1-2, with TRBD1 as a possible D gene (5 bases). CDR3 size: 13 residues. Between the trimmed V and J ends, which lost 4 bases and 4 bases, there was a span of 13 bases. Germline V gives CDR1 DFQATT, CDR2 SNEGSKA (reference sequence). CDR3 in DNA: TGCAGTGCTACCCCCCAGGGAGGCTATGGCTACACCTTC. Translated, it gives CSATPQGGYGYTF.

This clonotype has only a few counts. V is TRBV5-1 and J is TRBJ1-2; possibly TRBD1 for D (5 bases). The V gene lost 0 bases and the J gene lost 4 bases, with 16 bases spanning the gap. Germline CDR1 SGHRS, CDR2 YFSETQ. This CDR3 region has 16 residues. CDR3 region: CASSLEAGVGTYGYTF. In DNA, the CDR3 is TGCGCCAGCAGCTTGGAAGCGGGGGTAGGGACCTATGGCTACACCTTC.

The chain couples TRBV20-1 to TRBJ2-3; weak D call: TRBD1 (5 bases). V was pared by 2 bases and J by 1 base, with 13 bases between. CDR1 is DFQATT and CDR2 is SNEGSKA in the germline V gene (reference sequence). The CDR3 runs to 15 residues. CDR3 nucleotides: TGCAGTGCTAGATCCGTGGGGCTGGGCACAGATACGCAGTATTTT. It codes for CSARSVGLGTDTQYF.

The chain employs TRBV7-9 and TRBJ2-2; D remains ambiguous. Trimming took off 7 bases at V and 4 bases at J, with 13 bases between the two ends. This CDR3 region has 14 residues. Germline values: CDR1 SEHNR, CDR2 FQNEAQ (reference sequence). The CDR3 reads CASTRGVSTGELFF. The CDR3, as DNA: TGTGCCAGCACGCGTGGGGTTTCCACCGGGGAGCTGTTTTTT.

The chain recombines TRBV10-3 with TRBJ2-3; unclear D gene. Trimming removed 0 bases from V and 2 bases from J, with 12 bases in between. The length of the CDR3 is 16 residues. Germline V gene lookup returns CDR1 ENHRY and CDR2 SYGVKD. CDR3 DNA sequence: TGTGCCATCAGTGAGTCGAGATGGGGTCTCACAGATACGCAGTATTTT. It translates to CAISESRWGLTDTQYF.

The chain recombines TRBV20-1 with TRBJ2-1; TRBD2 agrees at 10 bases. Trimming cost V 2 bases and J 8 bases; bases outside gene matches: 12. The CDR3 length is 16 residues. The germline V gene has CDR1 DFQATT and CDR2 SNEGSKA (reference sequence). The CDR3 DNA is TGCAGTGCTAGAACCCCGGGACTAGCGTCAACACATGAGCAGTTCTTC. This encodes CSARTPGLASTHEQFF.

The gene calls are TRBV27 and TRBJ2-1; tentative D call: TRBD2 (5 bases). This CDR3 has 14 residues. Germline CDR1 reads MNHEY; CDR2 reads SMNVEV (reference sequence). Between the trimmed V and J ends, which lost 3 bases and 4 bases, there was a span of 10 bases. The CDR3 loop reads CASSLRRGYNEQFF. The CDR3 DNA reads as TGTGCCAGCAGTTTGAGACGCGGGTACAATGAGCAGTTCTTC.

V is TRBV11-2 and J is TRBJ2-6; D unresolved. The CDR3 length is 16 residues. V lost 0 bases and J lost 3, with 9 bases in between. Germline CDR1 is SGHAT and CDR2 is FQNNGV. CDR3 amino acids: CASSLDLAFGANVLTF. CDR3 coding DNA: TGTGCCAGCAGCTTAGATCTTGCTTTTGGGGCCAACGTCCTGACTTTC. The entire variable domain, with the rest obtained from reference TRBV11-2 and TRBJ2-6, is as follows: EAGVAQSPRYKIIEKRQSVAFWCNPISGHATLYWYQQILGQGPKLLIQFQNNGVVDDSQLPKDRFSAERLKGVDSTLKIQPAKLEDSAVYLCASSLDLAFGANVLTFGAGSRLTVL.

The chain uses TRBV12-3 or TRBV12-4 and TRBJ2-3; 8 bases agree with TRBD1. The junction had 2 bases not matched to a gene; V was cut back by 1 base and J by 2 bases. CDR3 size: 15 residues. The DNA of the CDR3 is TGTGCCAGCAGTTTAGTGACAGGGGTCACAGATACGCAGTATTTT. This codes for CASSLVTGVTDTQYF.

This chain links TRBV20-1 with TRBJ2-1; 9 nucleotides agree with TRBD1. V shed 3 bases, J shed 5 bases, and the junction held 11 bases outside the gene matches. CDR3 length equals 16 residues. Germline CDR1 DFQATT, CDR2 SNEGSKA (reference sequence). The CDR3 sequence is CSASGRTGGWDNEQFF. CDR3 DNA sequence: TGCAGTGCTAGTGGTAGAACAGGGGGCTGGGACAATGAGCAGTTCTTC.

This chain uses TRBV7-6 with TRBJ2-1; D is ambiguous. This CDR3 has 14 residues. Trimming stripped 3 bases from V and 5 bases from J, with 11 bases between. Germline CDR1 reads SGHVS; CDR2 reads FNYEAQ. The CDR3 sequence is CASSLVAANNEQFF. Here the CDR3 DNA reads TGTGCCAGCAGCTTGGTTGCAGCTAACAATGAGCAGTTCTTC.

The table lists this clonotype with many counts. The V gene is TRBV11-2, the J gene TRBJ2-1; tentatively, D is TRBD1 or TRBD2 (5 bases each). V gave up 0 bases and J gave up 9 bases, with 18 bases separating them. CDR3 length equals 16 residues. Per the germline V gene, CDR1 is SGHAT and CDR2 is FQNNGV. CDR3 in DNA: TGTGCCAGCAGCTTAGATCTGCTAGCCGGGGCCACTGAGCAGTTCTTC. Residues: CASSLDLLAGATEQFF.

This clonotype was counted between two and nine times. The rearrangement links TRBV2 to TRBJ2-5, with D possibly being TRBD1 or TRBD2 (6 bases each). Trimming removed 7 bases at V and 4 bases at J, with 16 bases between. Germline V gene data show CDR1 as SNHLY and CDR2 as FYNNEI. This CDR3 is 14 amino acids long. The DNA for the CDR3 is TGTGCCAGCAATATAGGGGGGCGCGGAGAGACCCAGTACTTC. Protein: CASNIGGRGETQYF.

The genes are TRBV27 and TRBJ1-2; TRBD1 matches 8 bases. V lost 3 bases and J lost 6; bases outside the gene matches: 12. Per the germline V gene, CDR1 is MNHEY and CDR2 is SMNVEV (reference sequence). The CDR3 is 16 amino acids. DNA of the CDR3: TGTGCCAGCAGTTTCGACCCCGGGACAGGAGTGCATGGCTACACCTTC. Its translation: CASSFDPGTGVHGYTF.

The chain joins TRBV5-1 to TRBJ2-3, with D perhaps assigned TRBD1 or TRBD2 (7 bases each). Germline assignment: CDR1 SGHRS and CDR2 YFSETQ. The CDR3 extends over 12 amino acids. The V end was cut by 4 bases, the J end by 8 bases, with 11 bases between. The CDR3 here is CASSQGEGTQYF. The DNA of the CDR3 is TGCGCCAGCAGCCAGGGGGAGGGTACGCAGTATTTT.

The table lists this clonotype with a few counts. This chain joins TRBV6-1 and TRBJ1-5; D may be TRBD1 (5 bases). The CDR3 is 15 amino acids. Trimming pared 5 bases from V and 4 bases from J, leaving 15 bases between. The germline CDR1 and CDR2 sequences are MNHNS and SASEGT. In DNA form, the CDR3 reads TGTGCCAGCAGTCCAGGGTCATCGGGGAATCAGCCCCAGCATTTT. Protein: CASSPGSSGNQPQHF.

J is TRBJ2-3 and V is TRBV5-6; D uncertain. V lost 6 bases and J lost 0, with 14 bases in between. Per germline, CDR1 SGHDT and CDR2 YYEEEE. This CDR3 region has 15 residues. The CDR3 DNA follows: TGTGCCAGCATCAAGGACGGTGGGAGCACAGATACGCAGTATTTT. This sequence encodes CASIKDGGSTDTQYF.

This clonotype was observed a few times. CDR3 bases: TGTGCCAGCAGCCAGGGTCTCGATGAGCAGTTCTTC. Residues: CASSQGLDEQFF. The rearrangement links TRBV9 to TRBJ2-1, with D maybe TRBD1 (5 bases). V lost 4 bases to trimming and J lost 8 bases, with 10 bases between them. CDR1 is SGDLS and CDR2 is YYNGEE in the germline V gene. The CDR3 covers 12 residues.

The chain employs TRBV28 and TRBJ2-5, with TRBD1 matching 12 bases. The V gene end was trimmed by 5 bases and the J gene end by 4 bases; junction bases not matched to a gene: 8. The CDR3 contains 16 residues. Per germline, CDR1 MDHEN and CDR2 SYDVKM. CDR3 sequence reads: CASSPRDRGRRETQYF. The CDR3 coding sequence is TGTGCCAGCAGTCCGAGGGACAGGGGGCGAAGAGAGACCCAGTACTTC.

The rearrangement links TRBV2 to TRBJ1-1, with 9 bases that match TRBD1. After removal of 8 bases from V and 10 bases from J, the junction contained 8 bases not matched to a gene. This CDR3 is built from 12 residues. Germline V gene sequence: CDR1 SNHLY, CDR2 FYNNEI. The CDR3 nucleotides are TGTGCCAGCGGAATACAGGGGGCGGGAGCTTTCTTT. The encoded protein is CASGIQGAGAFF.

This rearrangement joins TRBV11-3 to TRBJ2-5, with D possibly being TRBD1 or TRBD2 (5 bases each). The CDR3 consists of 14 residues. The V end lost 5 bases, the J end lost 5 bases, and 15 bases lay between the germline ends. CDR1 is SGHNT, CDR2 YENEEA, per germline. The CDR3 nucleotides read TGTGCCAGCAGCCAAACTGGGGGTGAGGAGACCCAGTACTTC. Protein: CASSQTGGEETQYF.

A few counts support this clonotype. The chain combines TRBV5-1 with TRBJ1-2, with D possibly TRBD1 on 6 matching bases. The CDR3 extends over 15 amino acids. Trimming took off 4 bases at V and 3 bases at J, with 16 bases between the two ends. CDR1 is SGHRS and CDR2 is YFSETQ in the germline V gene. The CDR3 loop is CASSANGQNDYGYTF. DNA of the CDR3: TGCGCCAGCAGCGCGAATGGACAGAACGACTATGGCTACACCTTC.

This clonotype turned up a few times. The genes are TRBV20-1 and TRBJ2-3, with D perhaps TRBD2 (7 bases). The length of the CDR3 is 15 residues. The ends were cut back, 2 bases at V and 0 bases at J, with 12 bases in the middle. The germline gives CDR1 DFQATT, CDR2 SNEGSKA (reference sequence). DNA for the CDR3: TGCAGTGCTAGAAGCGGGACATGGAGCACAGATACGCAGTATTTT. It yields the protein CSARSGTWSTDTQYF.